The 20 T cell receptor beta chains below all came from one sample that was sequenced in a study of PD-L1 blockade in urothelial cancer. Noted time point: peripheral blood 6 weeks after treatment start. The table came from immunoSEQ multiplex PCR; TCRdb's copy has only in-frame clones and leaves some out. The data contain 25,000 to 35,000 clones, about four fifths of them singletons. This material consisted of PBMCs, taken around atezolizumab (anti-PD-L1) treatment. The receptors derive from a man aged 65-85 years with urothelial cancer.

The CDR3 DNA is TGCGCCAGCAGCCAAGACTACAGCTCCTACAATGAGCAGTTCTTC. This gives the protein CASSQDYSSYNEQFF. V gene TRBV4-3 combines with J gene TRBJ2-1; D not resolved. Germline CDR1 and CDR2: LGHNA and YSLEER. Trimming removed 0 bases from V and 0 bases from J, with 6 bases in between. The CDR3 has 15 amino acids.

The rearrangement links TRBV2 to TRBJ2-3, with D possibly TRBD1 on 6 matching bases. The ends were cut back, 10 bases at V and 0 bases at J, with 11 bases in the middle. The CDR3 is 13 amino acids. Germline V gene sequence: CDR1 SNHLY, CDR2 FYNNEI. The CDR3 reads CATNGQSTDTQYF. The CDR3 bases are TGTGCCACCAACGGACAGAGCACAGATACGCAGTATTTT.

The rearrangement links TRBV5-6 to TRBJ1-2, with 8 bases lining up with TRBD1. V shed 2 bases and J 1 base; nucleotides not matched to a gene: 7. Germline CDR1 is SGHDT and CDR2 is YYEEEE. The CDR3 contains 16 residues. CDR3 DNA: TGTGCCAGCAGCTTCGAAGGACAGGGAATTAACTATGGCTACACCTTC. It is translated as CASSFEGQGINYGYTF.

The rearrangement uses TRBV7-8 and TRBJ2-5; 10 positions agree with TRBD1. The ends lost 4 bases at V and 4 bases at J; junction bases unmatched: 3. This CDR3 comprises 14 residues. Germline CDR1 and CDR2: SGHVS and FQNEAQ. The CDR3 bases are TGTGCCAGCAGCTCCGGGACAGGGGTAGAGACCCAGTACTTC. This sequence encodes CASSSGTGVETQYF.

V usage is TRBV5-1 and J usage is TRBJ2-1; 7 positions agree with TRBD2. Germline loops: CDR1 SGHRS, CDR2 YFSETQ. The CDR3 is 13 amino acids. Losses at the gene ends were 7 bases for V and 6 bases for J; bases not matched to a gene: 7. The CDR3 here is CASALAVPNEQFF. The CDR3 DNA follows: TGCGCCAGCGCCCTAGCGGTGCCCAATGAGCAGTTCTTC.

This clone was counted a few times. The V and J genes are TRBV4-1 and TRBJ2-4; D gene unclear. Trimming removed 1 base at V and 0 bases at J, with 16 bases between. CDR1 MGHRA and CDR2 YSYEKL come from the germline V gene. The CDR3 loop spans 18 amino acids. CDR3 region: CASSQVTRALSAKNIQYF. CDR3 sequence (DNA): TGCGCCAGCAGCCAAGTCACGAGAGCTCTTTCAGCCAAAAACATTCAGTACTTC.

This chain connects TRBV6-5 to TRBJ2-2; D is possibly TRBD2 (6 bases). The CDR3 spans 15 residues. CDR1 and CDR2 (germline): MNHEY, SVGAGI. Trimming took 7 bases from V and 5 from J, leaving 17 bases between them. CDR3 sequence (DNA): TGTGCCAGCACCACCCTGGCGGGAACGACCGGGGAGCTGTTTTTT. It codes for CASTTLAGTTGELFF.

The chain carries TRBV5-8 and TRBJ1-2; D possibly corresponds to TRBD1 (5 bases). The CDR3 is made up of 16 amino acids. CDR1 and CDR2 (germline): SGHTS, YDEGEE. V gave up 3 bases and J gave up 3 bases, with 18 bases separating them. For the CDR3, the DNA is TGTGCCAGCAGCTCTACGACAGCCAGGCTAGACTATGGCTACACCTTC. Its protein is CASSSTTARLDYGYTF.

This clone has just a few counts. The rearrangement links TRBV10-3 to TRBJ1-1; TRBD1 agrees at 8 bases. CDR3 length equals 14 residues. V lost 2 bases, J lost 5 bases, and 4 bases stayed unmatched. Germline V lookup: CDR1 ENHRY, CDR2 SYGVKD. The CDR3 protein is CAISERTGRTEAFF. In DNA, the CDR3 is TGTGCCATCAGTGAGCGGACAGGGCGGACTGAAGCTTTCTTT.

This sequence joins TRBV18 and TRBJ1-1; TRBD1 is a possible D gene (5 bases). The germline V and J ends were trimmed by 3 bases and 11 bases, with 16 bases remaining between them. The CDR3 runs 13 residues. Germline CDR1 and CDR2: KGHSH and LQKENI. The CDR3 coding sequence is TGTGCCAGCTCACCGGGGCAGTTGCTTGAGGCTTTCTTT. It is translated as CASSPGQLLEAFF.

V and J are TRBV6-1 and TRBJ1-4; TRBD1 matches 10 bases. This CDR3 is 16 amino acids long. The V and J ends lost 4 bases and 5 bases, in that order; junction bases with no gene match: 7. Germline V gene lookup returns CDR1 MNHNS and CDR2 SASEGT. For the CDR3, the DNA is TGTGCCAGCAGTGGAGGACGGGACAGGGGCAATGAAAAACTGTTTTTT. This encodes CASSGGRDRGNEKLFF.

V usage is TRBV7-2 and J usage is TRBJ2-4; TRBD1 agrees at 7 bases. There are 16 residues in the CDR3. CDR1 SGHTA and CDR2 FQGNSA come from the germline V gene. The V gene end was trimmed by 3 bases and the J gene end by 1 base; junction bases not matched to a gene: 6. CDR3 loop: CASSFGTATAKNIQYF. The CDR3, as DNA: TGTGCCAGCAGCTTCGGGACAGCGACGGCCAAAAACATTCAGTACTTC.

The chain combines TRBV18 with TRBJ2-3, with 9 bases that match TRBD1. Germline V lookup: CDR1 KGHSH, CDR2 LQKENI. The V segment lost 0 bases and the J segment 6 bases; nucleotides outside the gene matches: 4. The CDR3 covers 15 residues. The CDR3, as DNA: TGTGCCAGCTCACCACCGACAGGGGGAACGGATACGCAGTATTTT. Translated: CASSPPTGGTDTQYF.

This clone has a single count. The chain uses TRBV6-6 and TRBJ2-1; TRBD2 matches at 11 bases. Trimming cost V 5 bases and J 7 bases; bases outside gene matches: 7. This CDR3 is 15 amino acids long. Germline CDR1 MNHNY, CDR2 SVGAGI (reference sequence). CDR3 coding DNA: TGTGCCAGCAGTGGGGGACTAGCGGAGCGGAATGAGCAGTTCTTC. It codes for CASSGGLAERNEQFF.

This sequence joins TRBV14 and TRBJ2-2; D call uncertain. The germline V and J ends were trimmed by 2 bases and 6 bases, with 13 bases remaining between them. The CDR3 consists of 15 residues. Germline CDR1 and CDR2: SGHDN and FVKESK. The CDR3 nucleotides read TGTGCCAGCAGCCAATCATGGCCCGTGGCCGGGGAGCTGTTTTTT. This encodes CASSQSWPVAGELFF.

The chain carries TRBV2 and TRBJ1-2; TRBD1 aligns across 9 bases. The CDR3 is made up of 14 amino acids. Germline V gene sequence: CDR1 SNHLY, CDR2 FYNNEI. The V and J ends lost 5 bases and 4 bases, in that order; junction bases with no gene match: 5. CDR3 region: CASSRAGQGYGYTF. The CDR3 coding sequence is TGTGCCAGCAGTCGGGCGGGACAGGGCTATGGCTACACCTTC. The full variable domain, its missing parts supplied by reference TRBV2 and TRBJ1-2, is EPEVTQTPSHQVTQMGQEVILRCVPISNHLYFYWYRQILGQKVEFLVSFYNNEISEKSEIFDDQFSVERPDGSNFTLKIRSTKLEDSAMYFCASSRAGQGYGYTFGSGTRLTVV.

This clone was detected only a few times. The chain couples TRBV7-2 to TRBJ2-1; D remains ambiguous. Per the germline V gene, CDR1 is SGHTA and CDR2 is FQGNSA. There are 13 residues in the CDR3. With 6 bases removed from V and 7 bases from J, the gap between germline ends came to 13 bases. The CDR3 here is CASSPTVLNEQFF. As DNA, the CDR3 is TGTGCCAGCAGTCCGACTGTCCTGAATGAGCAGTTCTTC.

The V call is TRBV14, the J call TRBJ2-7, with no clear D. The germline V and J ends were trimmed by 0 bases and 4 bases, with 10 bases remaining between them. The germline V gene encodes CDR1 SGHDN and CDR2 FVKESK. The CDR3 has 14 residues. CDR3 DNA sequence: TGTGCCAGCAGCCAAGATTGGCGACATTACGAGCAGTACTTC. Translated, it gives CASSQDWRHYEQYF. The full variable domain, completed using reference TRBV14 and TRBJ2-7, is EAGVTQFPSHSVIEKGQTVTLRCDPISGHDNLYWYRRVMGKEIKFLLHFVKESKQDESGMPNNRFLAERTGGTYSTLKVQPAELEDSGVYFCASSQDWRHYEQYFGPGTRLTVT.

CDR3 in amino acids: CASSLERGGSSETQYF. The CDR3 region has the DNA TGTGCCAGCAGCTTAGAGCGGGGGGGATCTTCAGAGACCCAGTACTTC. This chain uses TRBV5-6 with TRBJ2-5, with 10 bases matching TRBD2. Germline loops: CDR1 SGHDT, CDR2 YYEEEE. The CDR3 length is 16 residues. J gave up 4 bases and V 2 bases, and 8 bases lay outside the gene matches.

The chain links TRBV9 to TRBJ2-3, with 13 bases aligning to TRBD2. Germline assignment: CDR1 SGDLS and CDR2 YYNGEE. V was pared by 0 bases and J by 6 bases, with 7 bases of the junction left unmatched. CDR3 size: 17 residues. The CDR3 sequence: CASSVETSGRALDTQYF. DNA of the CDR3: TGTGCCAGCAGCGTAGAAACTAGCGGGAGGGCCCTGGATACGCAGTATTTT. Using reference TRBV9 and TRBJ2-3 for the parts outside the CDR3, the full variable domain is DSGVTQTPKHLITATGQRVTLRCSPRSGDLSVYWYQQSLDQGLQFLIQYYNGEERAKGNILERFSAQQFPDLHSELNLSSLELGDSALYFCASSVETSGRALDTQYFGPGTRLTVL.